The 10 T cell receptor beta chains given below trace back to one sample, sequenced in a study of blood T cell repertoires in COVID-19. Only in-frame clones appear in the TCRdb table, and some are missing; sequencing was by immunoSEQ multiplex PCR. This repertoire shows 50,000 to 65,000 clones, 83% found once; its top ten account for roughly 6.7%. Material: peripheral blood. All receptors derive from a human donor in a cohort sampled during active COVID-19.

The chain is built from TRBV7-9 and TRBJ1-1, with 7 nucleotides matching TRBD1. This CDR3 has 16 residues. Per the germline V gene, CDR1 is SEHNR and CDR2 is FQNEAQ (reference sequence). After removal of 5 bases from V and 2 bases from J, the junction contained 11 bases not matched to a gene. CDR3 loop: CASSRTGAGPNTEAFF. For the CDR3, the DNA is TGTGCCAGCAGCCGTACAGGGGCCGGGCCAAACACTGAAGCTTTCTTT.

The gene calls are TRBV2 and TRBJ1-5; maybe TRBD1 (5 bases). Germline assignment: CDR1 SNHLY and CDR2 FYNNEI. The CDR3 sequence is 15 residues long. The V gene lost 6 bases and the J gene lost 4 bases, with 16 bases spanning the gap. The CDR3 is CASRVLGGNNQPQHF. DNA for the CDR3: TGTGCCAGCAGAGTTCTGGGGGGGAATAATCAGCCCCAGCATTTT.

This clone rates as medium-sized. The gene calls are TRBV30 and TRBJ2-7; 10 nucleotides align to TRBD1. J was trimmed by 0 bases and V by 5 bases; bases with no gene match: 7. This CDR3 is built from 15 residues. From germline, CDR1 is GTSNPN and CDR2 SVGIG (reference sequence). Here the CDR3 reads CAWGGTGASSYEQYF. CDR3 sequence (DNA): TGTGCCTGGGGGGGGACAGGGGCCAGCTCCTACGAGCAGTACTTC.

The V call is TRBV3-1 (or the pseudogene TRBV3-2), the J call TRBJ1-2, with 8 bases that match TRBD1. V was clipped by 4 bases and J by 4 bases; unmatched bases: 2. Looked up from germline, CDR1 is LGHDT and CDR2 is YNNKEL (reference sequence). The CDR3 covers 13 residues. In nucleotides, the CDR3 is TGTGCCAGCAGCCCGGGACAGGTCTATGGCTACACCTTC. Translation: CASSPGQVYGYTF.

The CDR3 loop is CASSPRGGTGELFF. The DNA for the CDR3 is TGTGCCAGCAGCCCAAGGGGTGGCACCGGGGAGCTGTTTTTT. The chain combines TRBV7-3 with TRBJ2-2, with D perhaps matching TRBD1 (5 bases). This CDR3 spans 14 amino acids. V lost 5 bases and J lost 4, with 11 bases in between. Germline V lookup: CDR1 SGHTA, CDR2 FQGTGA.

The chain couples TRBV30 to TRBJ1-6; D unresolved. V lost 0 bases to trimming and J lost 9 bases, with 9 bases between them. CDR3 size: 13 residues. The V gene's germline CDR1 is GTSNPN and CDR2 SVGIG (reference sequence). The CDR3 sequence is CAWSVRWSSPLHF. The CDR3 coding sequence is TGTGCCTGGAGTGTTAGGTGGAGTTCACCCCTCCACTTT.

This clone turned up a few times. The chain joins TRBV7-9 to TRBJ2-7, with D possibly matching TRBD1 (6 bases). With 5 bases removed from V and 2 bases from J, the gap between germline ends came to 13 bases. Germline CDR1 reads SEHNR; CDR2 reads FQNEAQ (reference sequence). The CDR3 has 14 amino acids. CDR3 DNA sequence: TGTGCCAGCAGCGCCGACAGGCACCCCTACGAGCAGTACTTC. It is translated as CASSADRHPYEQYF.

The genes are TRBV5-1 and TRBJ2-4; perhaps TRBD1 as D (6 bases). CDR3 size: 16 residues. Germline lookup yields CDR1 SGHRS and CDR2 YFSETQ. Trimming pared 0 bases from V and 1 base from J, leaving 11 bases between. CDR3 DNA sequence: TGCGCCAGCAGCTTGGGGCAGGGGTCGGCCAAAAACATTCAGTACTTC. As protein: CASSLGQGSAKNIQYF.

The chain couples TRBV5-1 to TRBJ2-3, with 7 bases that match TRBD2. In germline, CDR1 is SGHRS, CDR2 YFSETQ. The CDR3 is 18 residues long. J was trimmed by 2 bases and V by 0 bases; bases with no gene match: 12. CDR3 amino acids: CASSLGQAGIIYTDTQYF. The CDR3 DNA reads as TGCGCCAGCAGCTTGGGCCAAGCGGGGATAATTTACACAGATACGCAGTATTTT.

This clone was seen a handful of times. The chain employs TRBV4-1 and TRBJ2-3; TRBD1 might be the D (5 bases). Deletions cut 1 base from V and 6 bases from J, with 11 bases between. CDR3 size: 14 residues. Germline V gene data show CDR1 as MGHRA and CDR2 as YSYEKL. The CDR3 loop is CASSQAPAGDTQYF. The CDR3 DNA is TGCGCCAGCAGCCAAGCCCCCGCAGGGGATACGCAGTATTTT.